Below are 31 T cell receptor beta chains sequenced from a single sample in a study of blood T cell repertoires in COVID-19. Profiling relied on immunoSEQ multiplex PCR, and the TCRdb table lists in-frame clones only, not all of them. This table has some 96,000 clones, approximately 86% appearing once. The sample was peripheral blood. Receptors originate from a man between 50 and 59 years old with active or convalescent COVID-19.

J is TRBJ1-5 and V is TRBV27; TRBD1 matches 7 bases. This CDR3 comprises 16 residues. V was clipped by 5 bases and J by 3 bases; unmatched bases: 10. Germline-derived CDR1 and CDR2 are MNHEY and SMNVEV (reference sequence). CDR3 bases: TGTGCCAGCAGTCCATCCGGACAGGTCTACAATCAGCCCCAGCATTTT. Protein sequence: CASSPSGQVYNQPQHF.

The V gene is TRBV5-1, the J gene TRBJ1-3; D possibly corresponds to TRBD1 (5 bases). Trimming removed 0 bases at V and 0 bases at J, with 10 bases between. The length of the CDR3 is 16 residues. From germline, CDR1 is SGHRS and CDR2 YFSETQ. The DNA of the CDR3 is TGCGCCAGCAGCTTGGTAGGGGTTTACTCTGGAAACACCATATATTTT. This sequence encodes CASSLVGVYSGNTIYF.

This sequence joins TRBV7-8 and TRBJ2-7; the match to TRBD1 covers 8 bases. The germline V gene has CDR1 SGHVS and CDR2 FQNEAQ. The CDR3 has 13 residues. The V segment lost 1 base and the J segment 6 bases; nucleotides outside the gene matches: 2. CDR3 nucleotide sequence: TGTGCCAGCAGCTTAGATACAGGGGGCGAGCAGTACTTC. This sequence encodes CASSLDTGGEQYF.

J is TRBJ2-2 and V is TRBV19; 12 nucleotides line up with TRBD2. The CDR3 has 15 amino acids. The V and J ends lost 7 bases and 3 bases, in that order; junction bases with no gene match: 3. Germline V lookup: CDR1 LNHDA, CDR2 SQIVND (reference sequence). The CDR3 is CASTPSGRDTGELFF. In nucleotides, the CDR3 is TGTGCCAGTACCCCTAGCGGGAGGGACACCGGGGAGCTGTTTTTT. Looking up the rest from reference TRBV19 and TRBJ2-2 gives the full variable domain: DGGITQSPKYLFRKEGQNVTLSCEQNLNHDAMYWYRQDPGQGLRLIYYSQIVNDFQKGDIAEGYSVSREKKESFPLTVTSAQKNPTAFYLCASTPSGRDTGELFFGEGSRLTVL.

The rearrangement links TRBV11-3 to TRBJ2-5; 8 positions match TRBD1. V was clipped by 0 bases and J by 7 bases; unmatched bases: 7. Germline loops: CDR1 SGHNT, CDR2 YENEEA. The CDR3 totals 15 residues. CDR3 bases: TGTGCCAGCAGCTTAGAGGCAGGGGGCGAGGGGACCCAGTACTTC. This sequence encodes CASSLEAGGEGTQYF.

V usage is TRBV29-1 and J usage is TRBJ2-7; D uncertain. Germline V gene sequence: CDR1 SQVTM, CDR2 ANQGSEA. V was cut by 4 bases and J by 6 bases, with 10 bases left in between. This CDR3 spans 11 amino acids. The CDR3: CSVVQAPEQYF. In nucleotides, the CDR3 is TGCAGCGTTGTTCAGGCCCCCGAGCAGTACTTC.

CDR3 loop: CASSPLGGDYGYTF. In nucleotides, the CDR3 is TGTGCCAGCTCACCACTTGGAGGTGACTATGGCTACACCTTC. The gene calls are TRBV18 and TRBJ1-2; no firm D call. V was cut by 1 base and J by 3 bases, with 9 bases left in between. The CDR3 runs 14 residues. Per germline, CDR1 KGHSH and CDR2 LQKENI.

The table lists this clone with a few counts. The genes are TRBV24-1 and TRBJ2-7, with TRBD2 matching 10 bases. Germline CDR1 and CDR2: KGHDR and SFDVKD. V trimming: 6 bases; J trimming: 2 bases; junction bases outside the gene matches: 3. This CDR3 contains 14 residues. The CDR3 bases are TGTGCCACCAGTCCCGGGACTAGCGCCTACGAGCAGTACTTC. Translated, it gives CATSPGTSAYEQYF.

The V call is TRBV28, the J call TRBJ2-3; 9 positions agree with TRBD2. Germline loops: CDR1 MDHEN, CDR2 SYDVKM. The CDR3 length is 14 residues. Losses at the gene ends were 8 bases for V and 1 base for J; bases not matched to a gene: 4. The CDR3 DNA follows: TGTGCCAGCCTGAGGACTAGCGGCACAGATACGCAGTATTTT. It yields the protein CASLRTSGTDTQYF.

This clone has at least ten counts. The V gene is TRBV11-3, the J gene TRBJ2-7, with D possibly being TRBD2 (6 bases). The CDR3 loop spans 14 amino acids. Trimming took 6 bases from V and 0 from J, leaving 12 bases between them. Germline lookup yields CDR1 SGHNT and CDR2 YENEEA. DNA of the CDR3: TGTGCCAGCAGTTTTGATAGCGGCTCCTACGAGCAGTACTTC. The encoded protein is CASSFDSGSYEQYF.

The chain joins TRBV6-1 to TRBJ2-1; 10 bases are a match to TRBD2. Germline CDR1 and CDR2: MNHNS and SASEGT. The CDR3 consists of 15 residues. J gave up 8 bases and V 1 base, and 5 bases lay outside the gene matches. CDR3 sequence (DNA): TGTGCCAGCAGTGAAGAAGCGGGAGGGCCGTATGAGCAGTTCTTC. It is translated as CASSEEAGGPYEQFF.

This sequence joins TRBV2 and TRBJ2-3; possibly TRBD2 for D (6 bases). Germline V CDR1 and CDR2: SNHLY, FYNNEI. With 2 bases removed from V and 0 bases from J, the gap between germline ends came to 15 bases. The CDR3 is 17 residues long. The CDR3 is CASSELVSSGSTDTQYF. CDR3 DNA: TGTGCCAGCAGTGAACTTGTGAGTAGCGGAAGCACAGATACGCAGTATTTT.

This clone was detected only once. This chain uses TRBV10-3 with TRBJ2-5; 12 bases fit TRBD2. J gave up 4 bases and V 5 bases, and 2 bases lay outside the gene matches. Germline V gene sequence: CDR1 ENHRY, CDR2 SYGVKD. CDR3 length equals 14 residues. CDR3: CAISTSGRRETQYF. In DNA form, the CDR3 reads TGTGCCATCAGTACTAGCGGGAGGAGAGAGACCCAGTACTTC.

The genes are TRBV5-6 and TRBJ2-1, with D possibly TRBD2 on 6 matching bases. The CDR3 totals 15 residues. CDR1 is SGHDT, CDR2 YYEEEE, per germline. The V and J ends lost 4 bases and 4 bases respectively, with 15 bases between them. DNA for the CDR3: TGTGCCAGCAGCCCGACGGAGGGTGTGTACAATGAGCAGTTCTTC. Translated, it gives CASSPTEGVYNEQFF.

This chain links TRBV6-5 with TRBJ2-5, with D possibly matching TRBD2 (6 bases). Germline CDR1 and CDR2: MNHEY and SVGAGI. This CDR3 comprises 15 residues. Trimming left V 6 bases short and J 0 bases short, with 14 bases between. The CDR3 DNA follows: TGTGCCAGCAGACCGAGGGGACTCTACCAAGAGACCCAGTACTTC. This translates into CASRPRGLYQETQYF.

The CDR3 DNA follows: TGTGCCTGGACAGGGAGTAATTCACCCCTCCACTTT. Translating gives CAWTGSNSPLHF. This chain connects TRBV15 to TRBJ1-6; TRBD1 matches at 8 bases. Germline assignment: CDR1 LNHNV and CDR2 YYDKDF (reference sequence). J lost 6 bases, V lost 11 bases, and 3 bases had no gene match. CDR3 length equals 12 residues.

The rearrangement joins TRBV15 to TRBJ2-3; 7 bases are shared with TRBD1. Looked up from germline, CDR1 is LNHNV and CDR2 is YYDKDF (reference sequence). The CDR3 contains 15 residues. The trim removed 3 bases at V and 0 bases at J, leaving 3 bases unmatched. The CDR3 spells CATSRDRPSTDTQYF. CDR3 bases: TGTGCCACCAGCAGGGACAGGCCTAGCACAGATACGCAGTATTTT.

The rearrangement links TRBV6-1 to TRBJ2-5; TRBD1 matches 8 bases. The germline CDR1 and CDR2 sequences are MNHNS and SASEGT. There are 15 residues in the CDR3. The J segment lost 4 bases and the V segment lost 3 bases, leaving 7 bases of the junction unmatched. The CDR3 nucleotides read TGTGCCAGCAGTGATGGGGCACAGGGGGGAGAGACCCAGTACTTC. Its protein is CASSDGAQGGETQYF.

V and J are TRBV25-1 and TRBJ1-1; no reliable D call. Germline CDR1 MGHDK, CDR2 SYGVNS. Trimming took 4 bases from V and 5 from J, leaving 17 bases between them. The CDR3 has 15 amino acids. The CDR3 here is CASSGAQGVGTEAFF. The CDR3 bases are TGTGCCAGCAGTGGGGCCCAAGGCGTAGGAACTGAAGCTTTCTTT.

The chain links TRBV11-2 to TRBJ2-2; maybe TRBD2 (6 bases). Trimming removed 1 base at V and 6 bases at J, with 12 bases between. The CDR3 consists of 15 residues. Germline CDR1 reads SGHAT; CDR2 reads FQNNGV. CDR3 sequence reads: CASSLVPRGAGELFF. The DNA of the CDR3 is TGTGCCAGCAGCTTAGTCCCGCGGGGAGCCGGGGAGCTGTTTTTT. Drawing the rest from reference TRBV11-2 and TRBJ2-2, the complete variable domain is EAGVAQSPRYKIIEKRQSVAFWCNPISGHATLYWYQQILGQGPKLLIQFQNNGVVDDSQLPKDRFSAERLKGVDSTLKIQPAKLEDSAVYLCASSLVPRGAGELFFGEGSRLTVL.

CDR3 in DNA: TGTGCCAGCAGCTTACCCAGGTCCTACGACACCGGGGAGCTGTTTTTT. This translates into CASSLPRSYDTGELFF. The chain has TRBV11-1 and TRBJ2-2; D is undetermined. CDR3 size: 16 residues. Germline V gives CDR1 SGHAT, CDR2 FQDESV (reference sequence). V was cut by 2 bases and J by 3 bases, with 13 bases left in between. The whole variable domain, filled in from reference TRBV11-1 and TRBJ2-2, reads EAEVAQSPRYKITEKSQAVAFWCDPISGHATLYWYRQILGQGPELLVQFQDESVVDDSQLPKDRFSAERLKGVDSTLKIQPAELGDSAMYLCASSLPRSYDTGELFFGEGSRLTVL.

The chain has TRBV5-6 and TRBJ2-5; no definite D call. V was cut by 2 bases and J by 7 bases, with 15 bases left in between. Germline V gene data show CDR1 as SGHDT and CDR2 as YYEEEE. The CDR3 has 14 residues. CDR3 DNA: TGTGCCAGCAGCTTTATGACCGATGCGGCGACCCAGTACTTC. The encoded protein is CASSFMTDAATQYF. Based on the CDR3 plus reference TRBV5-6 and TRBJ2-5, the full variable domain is DAGVTQSPTHLIKTRGQQVTLRCSPKSGHDTVSWYQQALGQGPQFIFQYYEEEERQRGNFPDRFSGHQFPNYSSELNVNALLLGDSALYLCASSFMTDAATQYFGPGTRLLVL.

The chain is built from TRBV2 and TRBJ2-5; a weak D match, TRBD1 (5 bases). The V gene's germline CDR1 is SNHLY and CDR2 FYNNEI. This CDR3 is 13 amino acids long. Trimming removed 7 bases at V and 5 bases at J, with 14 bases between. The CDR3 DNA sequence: TGTGCCAGCAACGGGCAAGGGGCTGAGACCCAGTACTTC. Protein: CASNGQGAETQYF.

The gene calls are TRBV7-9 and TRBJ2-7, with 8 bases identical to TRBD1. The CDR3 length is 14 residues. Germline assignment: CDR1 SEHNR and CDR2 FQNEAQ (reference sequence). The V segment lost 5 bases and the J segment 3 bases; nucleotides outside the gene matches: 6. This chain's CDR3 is CASSRDRGLYEQYF. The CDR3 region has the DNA TGTGCCAGCAGCCGAGACAGGGGACTCTACGAGCAGTACTTC.

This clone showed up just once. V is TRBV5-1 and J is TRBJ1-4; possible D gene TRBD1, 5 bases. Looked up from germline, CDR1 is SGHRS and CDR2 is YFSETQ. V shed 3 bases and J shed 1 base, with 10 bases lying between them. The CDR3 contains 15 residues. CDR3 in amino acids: CASSSQGGTNEKLFF. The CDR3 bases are TGCGCCAGCAGCTCCCAGGGAGGAACTAATGAAAAACTGTTTTTT.

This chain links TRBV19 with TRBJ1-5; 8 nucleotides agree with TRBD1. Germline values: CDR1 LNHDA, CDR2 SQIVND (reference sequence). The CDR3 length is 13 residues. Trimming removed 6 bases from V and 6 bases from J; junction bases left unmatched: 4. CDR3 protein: CASSDRGGQPQHF. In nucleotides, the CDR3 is TGTGCCAGTAGCGACAGGGGAGGTCAGCCCCAGCATTTT.

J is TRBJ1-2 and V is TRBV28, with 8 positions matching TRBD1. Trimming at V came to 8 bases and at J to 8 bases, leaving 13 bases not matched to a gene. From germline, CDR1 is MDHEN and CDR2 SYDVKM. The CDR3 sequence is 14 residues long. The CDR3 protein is CASFPRQGFEGYTF. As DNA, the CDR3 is TGTGCCAGCTTTCCGAGACAGGGGTTTGAAGGCTACACCTTC.

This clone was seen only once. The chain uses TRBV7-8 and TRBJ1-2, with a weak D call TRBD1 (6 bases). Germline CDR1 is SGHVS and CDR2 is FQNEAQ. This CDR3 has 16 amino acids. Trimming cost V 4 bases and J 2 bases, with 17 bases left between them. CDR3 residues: CASSSDRDTGNYGYTF. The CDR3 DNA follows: TGTGCCAGCAGCTCAGACCGGGACACTGGGAACTATGGCTACACCTTC.

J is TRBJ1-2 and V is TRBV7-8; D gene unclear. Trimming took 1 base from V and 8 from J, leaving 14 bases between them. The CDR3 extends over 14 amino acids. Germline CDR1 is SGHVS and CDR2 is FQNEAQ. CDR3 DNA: TGTGCCAGCAGCTTAGAGGTGGGAAGAGGGGGCTACACCTTC. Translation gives CASSLEVGRGGYTF.

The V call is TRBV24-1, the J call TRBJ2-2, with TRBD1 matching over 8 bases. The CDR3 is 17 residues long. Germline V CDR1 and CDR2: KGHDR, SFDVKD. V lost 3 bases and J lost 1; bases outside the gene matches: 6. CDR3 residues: CATSDAPGGLNTGELFF. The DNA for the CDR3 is TGTGCCACCAGTGATGCCCCAGGGGGCTTGAACACCGGGGAGCTGTTTTTT.

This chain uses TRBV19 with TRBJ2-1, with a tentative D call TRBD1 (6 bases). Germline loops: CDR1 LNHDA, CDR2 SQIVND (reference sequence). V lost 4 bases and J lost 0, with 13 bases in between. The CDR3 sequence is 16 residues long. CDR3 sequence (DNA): TGTGCCAGTAGTAACGCAGGGGTTAGCTCCTACAATGAGCAGTTCTTC. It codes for CASSNAGVSSYNEQFF.